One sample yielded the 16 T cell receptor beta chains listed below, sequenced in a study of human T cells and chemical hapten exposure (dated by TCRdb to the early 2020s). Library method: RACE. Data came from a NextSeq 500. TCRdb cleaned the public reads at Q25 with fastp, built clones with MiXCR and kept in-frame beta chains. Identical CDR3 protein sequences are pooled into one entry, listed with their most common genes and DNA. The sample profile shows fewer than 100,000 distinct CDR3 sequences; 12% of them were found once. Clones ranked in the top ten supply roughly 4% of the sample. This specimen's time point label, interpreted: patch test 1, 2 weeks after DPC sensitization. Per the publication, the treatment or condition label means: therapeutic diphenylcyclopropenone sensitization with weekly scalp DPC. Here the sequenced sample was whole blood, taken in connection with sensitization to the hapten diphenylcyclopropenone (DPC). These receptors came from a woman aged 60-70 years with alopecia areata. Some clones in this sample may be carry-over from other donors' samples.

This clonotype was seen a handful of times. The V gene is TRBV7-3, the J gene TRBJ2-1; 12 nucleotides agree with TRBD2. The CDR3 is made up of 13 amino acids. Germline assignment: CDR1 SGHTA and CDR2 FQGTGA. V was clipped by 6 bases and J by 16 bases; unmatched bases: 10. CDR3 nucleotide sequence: TGTGCCAGCAGAGAAACTAGCGGGGGGCGAAAATTCTTC. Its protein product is CASRETSGGRKFF.

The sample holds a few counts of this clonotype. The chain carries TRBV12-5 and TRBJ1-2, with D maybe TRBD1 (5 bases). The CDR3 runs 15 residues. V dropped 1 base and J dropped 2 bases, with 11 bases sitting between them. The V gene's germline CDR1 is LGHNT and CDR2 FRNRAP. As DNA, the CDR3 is TGTGCTAGTGGTTTGGGAGGGGTCCTCAACTATGGCTACACCTTC. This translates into CASGLGGVLNYGYTF.

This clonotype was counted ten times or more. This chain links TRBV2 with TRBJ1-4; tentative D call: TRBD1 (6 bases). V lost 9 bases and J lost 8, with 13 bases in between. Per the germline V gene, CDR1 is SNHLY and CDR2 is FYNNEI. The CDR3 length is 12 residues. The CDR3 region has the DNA TGTGCCAGTTGGACAGAGGGAGAAAAACTGTTTTTT. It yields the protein CASWTEGEKLFF. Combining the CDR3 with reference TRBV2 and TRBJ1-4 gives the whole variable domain EPEVTQTPSHQVTQMGQEVILRCVPISNHLYFYWYRQILGQKVEFLVSFYNNEISEKSEIFDDQFSVERPDGSNFTLKIRSTKLEDSAMYFCASWTEGEKLFFGSGTQLSVL.

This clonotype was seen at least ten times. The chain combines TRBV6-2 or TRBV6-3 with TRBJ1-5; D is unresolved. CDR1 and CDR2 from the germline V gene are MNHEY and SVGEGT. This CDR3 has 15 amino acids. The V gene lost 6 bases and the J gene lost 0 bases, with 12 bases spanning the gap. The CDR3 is CASRMGGNSNQPQHF. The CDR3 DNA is TGTGCCAGCAGAATGGGAGGGAATAGCAATCAGCCCCAGCATTTT.

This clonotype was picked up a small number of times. The CDR3 nucleotides read TGTGCCAGCAGCTTAGACCGGGAGAGGGCGTTTTTT. It translates to CASSLDRERAFF. The V and J genes are TRBV7-9 and TRBJ1-4; no firm D call. The V end lost 1 base, the J end lost 16 bases, and 13 bases lay between the germline ends. The CDR3 loop spans 12 amino acids. Per germline, CDR1 SEHNR and CDR2 FQNEAQ (reference sequence). Using reference TRBV7-9 and TRBJ1-4 for the parts outside the CDR3, the full variable domain is DTGVSQNPRHKITKRGQNVTFRCDPISEHNRLYWYRQTLGQGPEFLTYFQNEAQLEKSRLLSDRFSAERPKGSFSTLEIQRTEQGDSAMYLCASSLDRERAFFGSGTQLSVL.

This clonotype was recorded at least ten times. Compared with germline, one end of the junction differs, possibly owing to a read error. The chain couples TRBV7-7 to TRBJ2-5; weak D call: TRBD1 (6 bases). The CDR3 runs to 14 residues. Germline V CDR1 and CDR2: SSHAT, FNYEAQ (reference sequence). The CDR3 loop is CASSRDRSWETQYF. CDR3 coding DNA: TGTGCTAGCAGCCGCGACAGGAGCTGGGAGACCCAGTACTTC. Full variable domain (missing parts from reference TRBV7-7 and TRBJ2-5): GAGVSQSPRYKVTKRGQDVTLRCDPISSHATLYWYQQALGQGPEFLTYFNYEAQPDKSGLPSDRFSAERPEGSISTLTIQRTEQRDSAMYRCASSRDRSWETQYFGPGTRLLVL.

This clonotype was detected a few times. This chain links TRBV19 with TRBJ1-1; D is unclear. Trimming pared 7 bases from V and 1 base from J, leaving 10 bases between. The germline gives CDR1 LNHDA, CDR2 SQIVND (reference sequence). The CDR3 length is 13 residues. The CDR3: CASTRSWNTEAFF. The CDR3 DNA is TGTGCCAGTACGAGAAGTTGGAACACTGAAGCTTTCTTT.

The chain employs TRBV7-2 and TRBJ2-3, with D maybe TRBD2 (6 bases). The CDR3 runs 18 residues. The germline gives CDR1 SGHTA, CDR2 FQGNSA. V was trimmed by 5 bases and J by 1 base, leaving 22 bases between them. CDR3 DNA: TGTGCCAGCAGCCCTTCGGAGCTGGGAGGCCCTGGCACAGATACGCAGTATTTT. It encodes CASSPSELGGPGTDTQYF.

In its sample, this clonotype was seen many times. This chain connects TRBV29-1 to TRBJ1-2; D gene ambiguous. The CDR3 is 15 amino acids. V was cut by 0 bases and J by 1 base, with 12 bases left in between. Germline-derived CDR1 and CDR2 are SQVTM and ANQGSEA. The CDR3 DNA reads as TGCAGCGTTGAAGATCCCGGCCCCGTTAACTATGGCTACACCTTC. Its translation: CSVEDPGPVNYGYTF.

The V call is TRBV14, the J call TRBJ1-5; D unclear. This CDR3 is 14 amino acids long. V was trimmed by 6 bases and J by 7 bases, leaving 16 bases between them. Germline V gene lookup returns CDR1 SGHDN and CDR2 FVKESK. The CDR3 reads CASSHGNLGQPQHF. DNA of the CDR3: TGTGCCAGCAGTCACGGGAATTTGGGGCAGCCCCAGCATTTT.

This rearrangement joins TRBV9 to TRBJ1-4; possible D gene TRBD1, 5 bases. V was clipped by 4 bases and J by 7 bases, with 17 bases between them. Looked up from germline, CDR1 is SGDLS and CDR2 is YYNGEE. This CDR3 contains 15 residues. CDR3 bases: TGTGCCAGCAGCTACGGGATCTCCGGGGGTGAAAAACTGTTTTTT. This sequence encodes CASSYGISGGEKLFF.

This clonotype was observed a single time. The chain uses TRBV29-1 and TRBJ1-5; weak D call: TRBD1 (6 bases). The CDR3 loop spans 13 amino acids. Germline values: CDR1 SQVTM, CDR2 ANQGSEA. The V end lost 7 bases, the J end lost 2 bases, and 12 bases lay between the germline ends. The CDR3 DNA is TGCAGCGCATTGTCAGGGGGCAATCAGCCCCAGCATTTT. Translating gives CSALSGGNQPQHF.

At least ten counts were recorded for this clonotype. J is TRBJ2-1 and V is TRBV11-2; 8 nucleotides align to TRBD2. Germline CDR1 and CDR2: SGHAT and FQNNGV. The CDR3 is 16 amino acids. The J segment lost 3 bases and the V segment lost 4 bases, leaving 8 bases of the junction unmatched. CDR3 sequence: CASSSRGGRGYNEQFF. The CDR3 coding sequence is TGTGCCAGCAGCTCCCGCGGGGGGAGGGGCTACAATGAGCAGTTCTTC.

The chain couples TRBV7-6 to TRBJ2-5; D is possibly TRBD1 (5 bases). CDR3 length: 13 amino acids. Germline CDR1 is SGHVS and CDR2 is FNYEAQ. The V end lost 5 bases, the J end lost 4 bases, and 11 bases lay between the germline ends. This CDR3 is CASSQDIGETQYF. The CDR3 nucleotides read TGTGCCAGCAGCCAGGACATTGGAGAGACCCAGTACTTC.

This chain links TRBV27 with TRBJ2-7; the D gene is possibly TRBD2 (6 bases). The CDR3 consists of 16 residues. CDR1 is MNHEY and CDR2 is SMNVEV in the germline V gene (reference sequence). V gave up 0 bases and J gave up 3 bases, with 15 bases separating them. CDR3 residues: CASSLSAGWQNYEQYF. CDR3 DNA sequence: TGTGCCAGCAGTTTATCGGCGGGGTGGCAGAACTACGAGCAGTACTTC.

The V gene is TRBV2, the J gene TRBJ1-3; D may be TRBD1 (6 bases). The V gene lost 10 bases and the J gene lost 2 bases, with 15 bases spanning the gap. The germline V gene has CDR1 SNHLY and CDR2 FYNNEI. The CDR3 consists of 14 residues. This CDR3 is CATTGGAPGNTIYF. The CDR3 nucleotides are TGTGCCACCACCGGGGGCGCCCCTGGAAACACCATATATTTT.